This T cell receptor (beta chain) was sequenced during a study of cytomegalovirus exposure and HLA in healthy donors. Study context: HLA-typed donors contributed some 83 million unique TCRs, which were held in an early data release.

Germline V lookup: CDR1 LNHDA, CDR2 SQIVND (reference sequence). The V gene end was trimmed by 1 base and the J gene end by 3 bases; junction bases not matched to a gene: 3. This CDR3 is built from 16 residues. The study ran its PCR with 60 Vbeta and 13 Jbeta primers. The method was immunoSEQ multiplex PCR; TCRdb's version includes in-frame clones alone and lacks a portion of them. The data hold fewer than 300,000 clones, with roughly 88% observed a single time. Regarding the study as a whole: In most subjects, TCR beta sequences reportedly gave accurate predictions of HLA-A and HLA-B alleles. Some TCR beta chains (164 of them) were listed as cytomegalovirus-associated.

It was healthy bone marrow donors who served as donors. Worth noting for this clone: Its antigen remains unidentified.

The sequenced sample consisted of PBMCs. The sequence was collected from a man aged 40-49 years in good health and CMV-seropositive. The V and J genes are TRBV19 and TRBJ2-1, with 10 bases aligning to TRBD2. The CDR3 is CASSIGTSGIYNEQFF. CDR3 DNA: TGTGCCAGTAGTATAGGGACTAGCGGAATCTACAATGAGCAGTTCTTC.